Presented here are 9 T cell receptor beta chains from one specimen sequenced in a study of blood T cell repertoires in COVID-19. The assay was immunoSEQ multiplex PCR, and TCRdb's table has in-frame clones only and misses some. Here the sample spans a few hundred thousand clones, approximately 90% being singletons. The sequencing sample was made of PBMCs or T cells enriched from blood (not recorded which). The receptors come from a young man with acute COVID-19.

The genes are TRBV9 and TRBJ2-7; TRBD1 matches at 10 bases. CDR3 size: 15 residues. Per the germline V gene, CDR1 is SGDLS and CDR2 is YYNGEE. J gave up 5 bases and V 2 bases, and 7 bases lay outside the gene matches. The CDR3: CASSVEAGTGDEQYF. The CDR3 bases are TGTGCCAGCAGCGTGGAAGCCGGGACAGGGGACGAGCAGTACTTC.

There are a few counts of this clone. This rearrangement joins TRBV7-2 to TRBJ2-2; 10 nucleotides line up with TRBD2. The CDR3 is 16 residues long. The trim removed 5 bases at V and 3 bases at J, leaving 6 bases unmatched. Germline V gene data show CDR1 as SGHTA and CDR2 as FQGNSA. The CDR3 DNA sequence: TGTGCCAGCAGCCACGAAGCGGGAGGGGACACCGGGGAGCTGTTTTTT. It yields the protein CASSHEAGGDTGELFF.

The CDR3 DNA reads as TGTGCCAGCAGCTTATTCAACGGACTTTCCTACGAGCAGTACTTC. Encoded protein: CASSLFNGLSYEQYF. This sequence joins TRBV7-9 and TRBJ2-7, with a possible D match to TRBD2 (5 bases). V was trimmed by 2 bases and J by 1 base, leaving 12 bases between them. Germline values: CDR1 SEHNR, CDR2 FQNEAQ (reference sequence). The CDR3 is made up of 15 amino acids.

The gene calls are TRBV28 and TRBJ1-5; 7 bases are a match to TRBD1. Germline-derived CDR1 and CDR2 are MDHEN and SYDVKM. This CDR3 has 14 residues. The J segment lost 2 bases and the V segment lost 5 bases, leaving 3 bases of the junction unmatched. CDR3 residues: CASSHRGRNQPQHF. The DNA of the CDR3 is TGTGCCAGCAGTCACAGGGGACGCAATCAGCCCCAGCATTTT.

The J gene is TRBJ1-5, the V gene TRBV30; possibly TRBD1 for D (6 bases). Germline CDR1 reads GTSNPN; CDR2 reads SVGIG (reference sequence). V dropped 1 base and J dropped 5 bases, with 12 bases sitting between them. The CDR3 spans 14 residues. The CDR3 loop is CAWSGGGWDQPQHF. CDR3 bases: TGTGCCTGGAGTGGAGGGGGTTGGGATCAGCCCCAGCATTTT.

The J gene is TRBJ2-2, the V gene TRBV12-5; 8 bases line up with TRBD2. V trimming: 1 base; J trimming: 6 bases; junction bases outside the gene matches: 7. The CDR3 is 16 amino acids. In germline, CDR1 is LGHNT, CDR2 FRNRAP. The CDR3 DNA sequence: TGTGCTAGTGGTTTGGCTGCGCGGGAGGTTTCCGGGGAGCTGTTTTTT. Protein product: CASGLAAREVSGELFF.

The chain couples TRBV19 to TRBJ1-5; TRBD1 matches at 8 bases. Germline V gene data show CDR1 as LNHDA and CDR2 as SQIVND (reference sequence). This CDR3 has 13 amino acids. V shed 6 bases and J 11 bases; nucleotides not matched to a gene: 9. CDR3: CASSPDRGRAQHF. In nucleotides, the CDR3 is TGTGCCAGTAGCCCTGACAGGGGAAGAGCCCAGCATTTT. Combining the CDR3 with reference TRBV19 and TRBJ1-5 gives the whole variable domain DGGITQSPKYLFRKEGQNVTLSCEQNLNHDAMYWYRQDPGQGLRLIYYSQIVNDFQKGDIAEGYSVSREKKESFPLTVTSAQKNPTAFYLCASSPDRGRAQHFGDGTRLSIL.

This chain connects TRBV7-3 to TRBJ2-3, with TRBD2 matching 13 bases. The CDR3 has 17 amino acids. Unmatched junction bases numbered 6, after V lost 4 bases and J lost 2 bases. The germline CDR1 and CDR2 sequences are SGHTA and FQGTGA. The CDR3 DNA reads as TGTGCCAGCAGCTCTGGGGGACTAGCGGGATACACAGATACGCAGTATTTT. This encodes CASSSGGLAGYTDTQYF.

The chain combines TRBV28 with TRBJ2-3; possibly TRBD2 for D (5 bases). V lost 11 bases and J lost 2, with 17 bases in between. CDR1 is MDHEN and CDR2 is SYDVKM in the germline V gene. This CDR3 contains 14 residues. Here the CDR3 DNA reads TGTGCCTCAGAAGAGGGCCGAACCACAGATACGCAGTATTTT. Residues: CASEEGRTTDTQYF.